This T cell receptor beta chain was retrieved from a study of blood T cell repertoires in COVID-19 (dated by TCRdb to 2019 to 2021). About the investigation overall: The collaborator samples originated in the United States, Italy and Spain and spanned the acute and convalescent phases of COVID-19. The material from the prospective study consisted of cDNA or gDNA derived from T cells, B-cell-depleted T cells, or PBMCs. Deeply sampled blood TCRbeta repertoires from subjects exposed to, actively infected with, or recovered from COVID-19 were included in the dataset. The repertoires were released in a freely available public database meant as a resource for research on the immune response to SARS-CoV-2. Samples were obtained from the ongoing ImmuneRACE study (first 160 participants) and from 1,000 to 1,500 subjects provided by 6 global collaborators. Sample metadata almost always included a de-identified subject ID, COVID-19 status, age in years and sex. Where available, HLA class I and class II types were obtained from metadata supplied by the sample provider rather than from assay-based typing.

Whole blood was collected in K2EDTA tubes by collaborating institutions according to the institutions' own protocols. For TCRbeta analysis, collaborators shipped samples in one of three forms: frozen whole blood, isolated PBMCs, or DNA extracted from either of those sample types. Of note for this clone: Its cognate antigen has yet to be identified. No base quality information exists; no much larger clone differs at one position.

The paper's findings and limits, for the study overall: Clinical and demographic metadata were provided uncurated, with the amount varying by source and participant.

TCRbeta CDR3 regions were amplified from genomic DNA by means of the immunoSEQ Assay, a bias-controlled multiplex PCR. The original pipeline was this. The number of nucleated cells in each sample was estimated by amplification of reference gene primers within the assay. To quantify the absolute abundance of each unique TCRbeta CDR3 rearrangement, sequence reads were collapsed and filtered. For each sample, productive Simpson clonality was calculated as the square root of Simpson's diversity index across productive rearrangements. TCRdb carries this immuneACCESS record with in-frame sequences only. Its versions omit some clonotypes, under half of them owing to an unresolved V gene in the studies checked, with the rest unexplained. That table is the source of V, J and clone size, and D and trimming were worked out from the DNA. For this sample there are under 250,000 clones; 81% appear just once. Approximately 7.2% of the sample belongs to the ten largest clones.

The TCR originated in a woman over 75 with acute or convalescent COVID-19. The source material was peripheral blood.

The sequenced DNA: TGTGCCAGCAGCTTGGGAGTAGACGGGAAACTGTTTTTT. Its translation is CASSLGVDGKLFF. The rearrangement combines TRBV11-3 with TRBJ1-4; the D gene remains uncertain. The germline V gene sets CDR1 to SGHNT and CDR2 to YENEEA. V lost 3 bases and J lost 11 bases; the stretch between them is 13 bases long. The CDR3 contains 13 residues, cysteine and phenylalanine counted. Just CDR3 DNA is preserved here, 39 bases in frame from base 1.